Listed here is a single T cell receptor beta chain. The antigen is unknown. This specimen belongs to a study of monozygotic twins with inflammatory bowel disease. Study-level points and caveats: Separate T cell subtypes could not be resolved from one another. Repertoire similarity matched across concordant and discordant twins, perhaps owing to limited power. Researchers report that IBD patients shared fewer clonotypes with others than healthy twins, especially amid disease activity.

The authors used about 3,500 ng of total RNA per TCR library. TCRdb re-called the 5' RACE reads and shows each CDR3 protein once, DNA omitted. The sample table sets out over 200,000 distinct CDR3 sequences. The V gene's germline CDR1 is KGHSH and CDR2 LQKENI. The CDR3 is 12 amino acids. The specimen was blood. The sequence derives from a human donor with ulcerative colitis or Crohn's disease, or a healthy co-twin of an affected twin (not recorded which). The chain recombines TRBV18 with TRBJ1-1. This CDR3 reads CASSPSVGEAFF. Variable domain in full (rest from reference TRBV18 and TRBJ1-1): NAGVMQNPRHLVRRRGQEARLRCSPMKGHSHVYWYRQLPEEGLKFMVYLQKENIIDESGMPKERFSAEFPKEGPSILRIQQVVRGDSAAYFCASSPSVGEAFFGQGTRLTVV.